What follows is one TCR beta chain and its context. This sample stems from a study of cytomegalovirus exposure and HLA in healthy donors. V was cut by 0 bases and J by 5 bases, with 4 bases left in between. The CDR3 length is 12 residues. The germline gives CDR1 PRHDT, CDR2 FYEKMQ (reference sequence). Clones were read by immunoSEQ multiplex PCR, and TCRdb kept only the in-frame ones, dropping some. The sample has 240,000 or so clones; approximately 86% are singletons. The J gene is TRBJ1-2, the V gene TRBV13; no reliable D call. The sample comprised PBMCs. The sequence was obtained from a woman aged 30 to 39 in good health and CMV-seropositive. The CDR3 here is CASSLGFYGYTF. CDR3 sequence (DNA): TGTGCCAGCAGCTTAGGCTTTTATGGCTACACCTTC.